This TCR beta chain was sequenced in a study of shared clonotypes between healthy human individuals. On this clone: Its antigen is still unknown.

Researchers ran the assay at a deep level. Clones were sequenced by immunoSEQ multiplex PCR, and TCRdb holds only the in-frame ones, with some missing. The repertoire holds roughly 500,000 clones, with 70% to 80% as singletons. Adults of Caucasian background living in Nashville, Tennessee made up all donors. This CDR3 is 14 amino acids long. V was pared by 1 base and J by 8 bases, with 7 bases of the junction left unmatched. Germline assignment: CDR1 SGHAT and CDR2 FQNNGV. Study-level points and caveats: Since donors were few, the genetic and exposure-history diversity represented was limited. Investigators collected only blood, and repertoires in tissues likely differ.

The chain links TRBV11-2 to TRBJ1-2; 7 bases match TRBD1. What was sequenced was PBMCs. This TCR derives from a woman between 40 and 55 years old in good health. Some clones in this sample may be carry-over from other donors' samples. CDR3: CASSLVPGTVGYTF. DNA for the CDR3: TGTGCCAGCAGCTTAGTCCCCGGGACAGTGGGCTACACCTTC. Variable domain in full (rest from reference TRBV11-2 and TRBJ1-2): EAGVAQSPRYKIIEKRQSVAFWCNPISGHATLYWYQQILGQGPKLLIQFQNNGVVDDSQLPKDRFSAERLKGVDSTLKIQPAKLEDSAVYLCASSLVPGTVGYTFGSGTRLTVV.